The 17 T cell receptor beta chains given below trace back to one sample, sequenced in a study of immune evolution from preneoplasia to lung adenocarcinoma. Libraries were prepared by immunoSEQ multiplex PCR; TCRdb keeps only in-frame clonotypes and omits some of them. The sample holds tens of thousands of clones, 70% to 85% seen once. The sample comprised FFPE invasive lung adenocarcinoma tissue. These receptors originate from a person between 55 and 69 years old with lung adenocarcinoma.

This sequence joins TRBV30 and TRBJ1-2; the D is unclear. CDR3 length equals 13 residues. V was cut by 3 bases and J by 4 bases, with 12 bases left in between. Germline lookup yields CDR1 GTSNPN and CDR2 SVGIG (reference sequence). In DNA, the CDR3 is TGTGCCTGGAGCGGGCAGGTTAGCTATGGCTACACCTTC. Protein sequence: CAWSGQVSYGYTF. The whole variable domain, filled in from reference TRBV30 and TRBJ1-2, reads SQTIHQWPATLVQPVGSPLSLECTVEGTSNPNLYWYRQAAGRGLQLLFYSVGIGQISSEVPQNLSASRPQDRQFILSSKKLLLSDSGFYLCAWSGQVSYGYTFGSGTRLTVV.

The J gene is TRBJ2-5, the V gene TRBV7-6; D not resolved. Deletions cut 6 bases from V and 3 bases from J, with 14 bases between. The CDR3 is made up of 14 amino acids. Germline V lookup: CDR1 SGHVS, CDR2 FNYEAQ. CDR3 sequence: CASSRLQEKETQYF. The CDR3 DNA reads TGTGCCAGCAGTCGTCTCCAGGAGAAAGAGACCCAGTACTTC.

The table lists this clone with a few counts. V is TRBV28 and J is TRBJ2-7; the match to TRBD1 covers 10 bases. CDR3 length: 14 residues. Germline CDR1 is MDHEN and CDR2 is SYDVKM. Trimming at V came to 6 bases and at J to 5 bases, leaving 7 bases not matched to a gene. CDR3 residues: CASRPGTGADEQYF. CDR3 sequence (DNA): TGTGCCAGCAGGCCCGGGACAGGGGCAGACGAGCAGTACTTC.

The chain's CDR3 is CASSRLAREDYGYTF. The CDR3 region has the DNA TGCGCCAGCAGCCGATTAGCAAGGGAAGACTATGGCTACACCTTC. This rearrangement joins TRBV4-1 to TRBJ1-2; D unclear. The CDR3 covers 15 residues. Trimming pared 4 bases from V and 3 bases from J, leaving 15 bases between. Looked up from germline, CDR1 is MGHRA and CDR2 is YSYEKL.

The gene calls are TRBV11-2 and TRBJ1-2, with unresolved D. CDR1 SGHAT and CDR2 FQNNGV come from the germline V gene. Trimming cost V 3 bases and J 1 base, with 6 bases left between them. The CDR3 is 13 residues long. In nucleotides, the CDR3 is TGTGCCAGCAGCTTCACCCGTAACTATGGCTACACCTTC. It is translated as CASSFTRNYGYTF.

V is TRBV10-3 and J is TRBJ2-4; D gene unclear. The CDR3 loop spans 11 amino acids. Trimming removed 10 bases from V and 6 bases from J, with 10 bases in between. Germline CDR1 reads ENHRY; CDR2 reads SYGVKD. CDR3 sequence: CATSPGNIQYF. DNA for the CDR3: TGTGCCACCAGCCCAGGAAACATTCAGTACTTC.

The chain links TRBV27 to TRBJ1-2; TRBD1 aligns across 8 bases. The junction had 8 bases not matched to a gene; V was cut back by 6 bases and J by 2 bases. Germline values: CDR1 MNHEY, CDR2 SMNVEV (reference sequence). CDR3 size: 15 residues. The CDR3 DNA reads TGTGCCAGCAGGGGACCCGGACAGGGAAACTATGGCTACACCTTC. Translation gives CASRGPGQGNYGYTF.

The J gene is TRBJ2-7, the V gene TRBV4-1, with TRBD2 identical over 9 bases. The V gene end was trimmed by 0 bases and the J gene end by 2 bases; junction bases not matched to a gene: 5. CDR1 and CDR2 (germline): MGHRA, YSYEKL. The CDR3 sequence is 16 residues long. The CDR3 bases are TGCGCCAGCAGCCAAGATTTCCTAGCGGGACCCTACGAGCAGTACTTC. Its translation is CASSQDFLAGPYEQYF.

This clone occurred once. The rearrangement uses TRBV2 and TRBJ1-5, with D unclear. Deletions cut 6 bases from V and 3 bases from J, with 9 bases between. Germline CDR1 reads SNHLY; CDR2 reads FYNNEI. The CDR3 extends over 13 amino acids. The CDR3 is CASRVSFNQPQHF. The DNA for the CDR3 is TGTGCCAGCAGGGTTAGCTTCAATCAGCCCCAGCATTTT.

In this sample, this clone is medium-sized. The genes are TRBV2 and TRBJ2-5; no clear D. CDR1 is SNHLY and CDR2 is FYNNEI in the germline V gene. The CDR3 is made up of 12 amino acids. V lost 0 bases, J lost 6 bases, and 5 bases lay in between. The CDR3 spells CASSEAPQTQYF. CDR3 coding DNA: TGTGCCAGCAGTGAAGCCCCGCAGACCCAGTACTTC. Filled out from reference TRBV2 and TRBJ2-5, the complete variable domain reads EPEVTQTPSHQVTQMGQEVILRCVPISNHLYFYWYRQILGQKVEFLVSFYNNEISEKSEIFDDQFSVERPDGSNFTLKIRSTKLEDSAMYFCASSEAPQTQYFGPGTRLLVL.

Here the CDR3 DNA reads TGCAGCGTTGATGTCGGCAGTCTAGGCGCAGATACGCAGTATTTT. Translated, it gives CSVDVGSLGADTQYF. This sequence joins TRBV29-1 and TRBJ2-3, with D unclear. Germline V gene data show CDR1 as SQVTM and CDR2 as ANQGSEA. CDR3 size: 15 residues. Deletions cut 3 bases from V and 4 bases from J, with 17 bases between.

V is TRBV4-1 and J is TRBJ1-2; 8 bases fit TRBD1. CDR1 MGHRA and CDR2 YSYEKL come from the germline V gene. This CDR3 contains 14 residues. V shed 3 bases, J shed 3 bases, and the junction held 3 bases outside the gene matches. The chain's CDR3 is CASSQVQGDYGYTF. The CDR3 nucleotides are TGCGCCAGCAGCCAGGTACAGGGGGACTATGGCTACACCTTC.

The genes are TRBV5-1 and TRBJ1-1; D is perhaps TRBD1 (5 bases). The CDR3 has 14 amino acids. Trimming took off 4 bases at V and 5 bases at J, with 15 bases between the two ends. Germline V gene lookup returns CDR1 SGHRS and CDR2 YFSETQ. CDR3 sequence (DNA): TGCGCCAGCAGCGACAGACAGAGTGGGACTGAAGCTTTCTTT. Translated: CASSDRQSGTEAFF.

This clone was seen just once. The genes are TRBV5-1 and TRBJ2-5, with D unclear. Germline values: CDR1 SGHRS, CDR2 YFSETQ. This CDR3 comprises 14 residues. Trimming pared 5 bases from V and 2 bases from J, leaving 13 bases between. The CDR3 DNA is TGCGCCAGCAGGAACACCGGATCTCAAGAGACCCAGTACTTC. Its translation is CASRNTGSQETQYF.

The chain carries TRBV2 and TRBJ2-3; no clear D gene. This CDR3 is built from 11 residues. Per germline, CDR1 SNHLY and CDR2 FYNNEI. Trimming removed 5 bases from V and 4 bases from J, with 4 bases in between. The CDR3 region has the DNA TGTGCCAGCAGTCCGGCAGATACGCAGTATTTT. Amino acids: CASSPADTQYF.

V usage is TRBV6-5 and J usage is TRBJ1-1; no reliable D call. Trimming pared 6 bases from V and 0 bases from J, leaving 11 bases between. The CDR3 is made up of 14 amino acids. Germline CDR1 MNHEY, CDR2 SVGAGI. The DNA for the CDR3 is TGTGCCAGCAGGGAAGGACGGATGAACACTGAAGCTTTCTTT. Translation: CASREGRMNTEAFF.

The chain carries TRBV28 and TRBJ1-2; 8 bases are a match to TRBD1. Germline CDR1 and CDR2: MDHEN and SYDVKM. The CDR3 has 15 residues. Trimming cost V 2 bases and J 8 bases; bases outside gene matches: 10. CDR3 residues: CASSLPGGAVGGYTF. DNA of the CDR3: TGTGCCAGCAGTTTACCAGGGGGCGCGGTCGGGGGCTACACCTTC.